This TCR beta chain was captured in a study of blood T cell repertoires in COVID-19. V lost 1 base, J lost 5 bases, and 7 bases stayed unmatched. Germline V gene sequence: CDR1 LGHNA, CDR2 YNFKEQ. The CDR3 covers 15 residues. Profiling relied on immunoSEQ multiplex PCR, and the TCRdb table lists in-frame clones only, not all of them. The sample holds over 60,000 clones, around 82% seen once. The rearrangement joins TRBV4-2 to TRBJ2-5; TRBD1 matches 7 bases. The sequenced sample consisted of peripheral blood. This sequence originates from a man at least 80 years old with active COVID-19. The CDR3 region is CASSQGTGVRETQYF. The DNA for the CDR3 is TGTGCCAGCAGCCAAGGAACAGGGGTGAGGGAGACCCAGTACTTC.